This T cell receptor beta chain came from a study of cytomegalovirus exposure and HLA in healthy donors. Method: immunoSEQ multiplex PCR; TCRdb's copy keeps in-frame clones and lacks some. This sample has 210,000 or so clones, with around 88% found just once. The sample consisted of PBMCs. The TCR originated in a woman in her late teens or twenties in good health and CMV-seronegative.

DNA for the CDR3: TGTGCCAGCAGGGTGTCAGGGGGCACTGAAGCTTTCTTT. Residues: CASRVSGGTEAFF. V and J are TRBV28 and TRBJ1-1, with 7 bases aligning to TRBD1. This CDR3 has 13 amino acids. The V gene end was trimmed by 6 bases and the J gene end by 4 bases; junction bases not matched to a gene: 5. CDR1 MDHEN and CDR2 SYDVKM come from the germline V gene.